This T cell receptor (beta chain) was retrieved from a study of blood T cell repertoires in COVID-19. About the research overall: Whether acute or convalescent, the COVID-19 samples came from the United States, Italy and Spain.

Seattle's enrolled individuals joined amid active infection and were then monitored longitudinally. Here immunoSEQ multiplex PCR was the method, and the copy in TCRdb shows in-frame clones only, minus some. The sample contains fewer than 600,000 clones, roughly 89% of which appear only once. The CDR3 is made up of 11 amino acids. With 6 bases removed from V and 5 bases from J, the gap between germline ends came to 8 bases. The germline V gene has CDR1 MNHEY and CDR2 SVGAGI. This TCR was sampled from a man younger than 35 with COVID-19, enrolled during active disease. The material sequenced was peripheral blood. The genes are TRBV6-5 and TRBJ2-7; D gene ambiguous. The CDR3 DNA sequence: TGTGCCAGCAGGACGAGGAACGAGCAGTACTTC. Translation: CASRTRNEQYF.